This T cell receptor beta chain was retrieved from a study of T cell responses to AZD1222 COVID-19 vaccine. Measured with immunoSEQ multiplex PCR; TCRdb has only the in-frame clones, and not every one. The sample yields about 200,000 clones, 85% to 95% seen once. The germline gives CDR1 MDHEN, CDR2 SYDVKM. This CDR3 has 13 residues. V was clipped by 10 bases and J by 4 bases, with 14 bases between them. This material consisted of peripheral blood, taken on day 0 of MenACWY control vaccination. The J gene is TRBJ1-3, the V gene TRBV28; D may be TRBD1 (5 bases). The origin of this receptor is an adult in good health. The CDR3 region has the DNA TGTGCCACCGTCCGGGGCGGAGGAAACACCATATATTTT. Amino acid sequence: CATVRGGGNTIYF. The full variable domain, its missing parts supplied by reference TRBV28 and TRBJ1-3, is DVKVTQSSRYLVKRTGEKVFLECVQDMDHENMFWYRQDPGLGLRLIYFSYDVKMKEKGDIPEGYSVSREKKERFSLILESASTNQTSMYLCATVRGGGNTIYFGEGSWLTVV.